Shown below are 17 T cell receptor beta chains from a single sample sequenced in a study of blood T cells in healthy people across ages. Alongside a J-beta primer mix, a sample-barcoded 5' primer served in a second PCR lasting about 7 to 12 cycles. MiXCR was run by TCRdb on the 5' RACE reads, yielding one entry per CDR3 protein. The table has around 1,800,000 distinct CDR3 sequences, roughly 43% seen once. The sequencing sample was made of blood. These receptor sequences come from a human donor in good health.

This rearrangement joins TRBV12-3 or TRBV12-4 to TRBJ2-1; TRBD2 matches at 8 bases. The CDR3 is made up of 19 amino acids. V shed 5 bases, J shed 0 bases, and the junction held 15 bases outside the gene matches. The CDR3 loop reads CASSGGLGSGETSYNEQFF. The CDR3 nucleotides read TGTGCCAGCAGTGGGGGACTGGGTAGCGGGGAGACCTCCTACAATGAGCAGTTCTTC.

V is TRBV7-9 and J is TRBJ1-4; D is unclear. V was pared by 8 bases and J by 7 bases, with 17 bases between. Germline-derived CDR1 and CDR2 are SEHNR and FQNEAQ (reference sequence). The CDR3 totals 14 residues. CDR3 amino acids: CASGSMEGIEKLFF. For the CDR3, the DNA is TGTGCCAGCGGTTCAATGGAAGGGATTGAAAAACTGTTTTTT.

CDR3 protein: CASSRPSGTEPYEQYF. The CDR3 DNA follows: TGTGCCAGCAGCCGTCCCTCCGGGACTGAACCCTACGAGCAGTACTTC. The chain recombines TRBV7-2 with TRBJ2-7; D is perhaps TRBD2 (6 bases). Per germline, CDR1 SGHTA and CDR2 FQGNSA. The CDR3 has 16 residues. Trimming took 5 bases from V and 2 from J, leaving 19 bases between them.

This clonotype was recorded a few times. V is TRBV7-9 and J is TRBJ2-1, with D perhaps matching TRBD1 or TRBD2 (5 bases each). Per the germline V gene, CDR1 is SEHNR and CDR2 is FQNEAQ (reference sequence). The CDR3 is made up of 15 amino acids. Trimming stripped 5 bases from V and 9 bases from J, with 20 bases between. The CDR3 nucleotides are TGTGCCAGCAGCGTGAGGGGTTCGCCGTCCAGTGAGCAGTTCTTC. As protein: CASSVRGSPSSEQFF.

The J gene is TRBJ2-7, the V gene TRBV11-3; D is possibly TRBD2 (5 bases). The CDR3 sequence is 16 residues long. V was shortened by 1 base and J by 1 base, with 14 bases between the two germline ends. Per the germline V gene, CDR1 is SGHNT and CDR2 is YENEEA. CDR3: CASSLGPSRQSYEQYF. In nucleotides, the CDR3 is TGTGCCAGCAGCTTAGGTCCTAGCCGGCAATCCTACGAGCAGTACTTC.

This chain joins TRBV29-1 and TRBJ2-3; perhaps D is TRBD1 or TRBD2 (5 bases each). The CDR3 totals 10 residues. Germline V gives CDR1 SQVTM, CDR2 ANQGSEA. Trimming stripped 5 bases from V and 11 bases from J, with 11 bases between. The CDR3 spells CSVTGTKQYF. As DNA, the CDR3 is TGCAGCGTTACCGGGACCAAGCAGTATTTT.

The chain recombines TRBV4-3 with TRBJ1-4; a possible D gene is TRBD1 (6 bases). CDR1 and CDR2 (germline): LGHNA, YSLEER. Trimming shortened V by 4 bases and J by 8 bases, and 17 bases separated the two germline ends. The CDR3 loop spans 15 amino acids. The CDR3 is CASSRITGMGEKLFF. The CDR3 DNA reads as TGCGCCAGCAGCCGCATTACAGGGATGGGGGAAAAACTGTTTTTT.

V gene TRBV4-1 combines with J gene TRBJ2-1; D gene uncertain. The CDR3 has 14 residues. The germline V and J ends were trimmed by 4 bases and 2 bases, with 9 bases remaining between them. From germline, CDR1 is MGHRA and CDR2 YSYEKL. In nucleotides, the CDR3 is TGCGCCAGCAGCCGAGACACCACCTACAATGAGCAGTTCTTC. The encoded protein is CASSRDTTYNEQFF.

For this clonotype: A read error may be the cause here, since a much bigger clone is one base away. The chain employs TRBV29-1 and TRBJ2-1; TRBD2 might be the D (5 bases). The germline V gene has CDR1 SQVTM and CDR2 ANQGSEA. V lost 4 bases and J 12 bases, leaving 13 bases between the germline ends. There are 11 residues in the CDR3. Here the CDR3 DNA reads TGCAGCGTTGGGGCGGGCCATGGGCAGTTCTTC. It yields the protein CSVGAGHGQFF.

The genes are TRBV12-3 or TRBV12-4 and TRBJ1-5; 7 bases match TRBD1. This CDR3 spans 15 amino acids. Unmatched junction bases numbered 2, after V lost 3 bases and J lost 0 bases. The CDR3 nucleotides are TGTGCCAGCAGTTTTGGGACAGTTAGCAATCAGCCCCAGCATTTT. Protein sequence: CASSFGTVSNQPQHF.

This clonotype was seen a few times. This chain connects TRBV20-1 to TRBJ2-4; D is unresolved. From germline, CDR1 is DFQATT and CDR2 SNEGSKA (reference sequence). The CDR3 covers 10 residues. V dropped 3 bases and J dropped 13 bases, with 10 bases sitting between them. The CDR3 loop reads CSASATEQYF. The CDR3 nucleotides read TGCAGTGCTAGCGCCACGGAGCAGTACTTC.

In this sample, this clonotype turned up a few times. V is TRBV12-3 or TRBV12-4 and J is TRBJ2-3; D is ambiguous. The V and J ends lost 4 bases and 4 bases respectively, with 9 bases between them. This CDR3 is built from 13 residues. The CDR3 sequence: CASSSRLPDTQYF. The CDR3 DNA sequence: TGTGCCAGCAGTTCCCGACTTCCAGATACGCAGTATTTT.

The table lists this clonotype with many counts. This chain connects TRBV12-3 or TRBV12-4 to TRBJ2-1; 12 positions agree with TRBD2. This CDR3 region has 15 residues. The V segment lost 4 bases and the J segment 4 bases; nucleotides outside the gene matches: 2. The CDR3 DNA follows: TGTGCCAGCAGTTACGGGACTAGCGGGTACAATGAGCAGTTCTTC. Protein: CASSYGTSGYNEQFF.

This chain's CDR3 is CASSYQAGQETQYF. CDR3 nucleotides: TGTGCCAGCAGCTATCAAGCGGGGCAAGAGACCCAGTACTTC. The chain uses TRBV7-2 and TRBJ2-5; 7 bases are shared with TRBD2. The CDR3 spans 14 residues. Germline CDR1 reads SGHTA; CDR2 reads FQGNSA. V lost 4 bases, J lost 2 bases, and 4 bases stayed unmatched.

The chain recombines TRBV12-3 or TRBV12-4 with TRBJ2-4; D is uncertain. The J call could be wrong; TRBJ2-7 is a better fit for the DNA end. This CDR3 region has 11 residues. CDR3 DNA: TGTGCCAGCAGAAGTTGGGACGAGCAGTACTTC. This sequence encodes CASRSWDEQYF.

The J gene is TRBJ2-5, the V gene TRBV6-6, with no clear D. The J call could be wrong; TRBJ2-7 is a better fit for the DNA end. Germline V gene lookup returns CDR1 MNHNY and CDR2 SVGAGI (reference sequence). The CDR3 is 14 residues long. CDR3 DNA: TGTGTCACCACGGATGCCCCAGAAATCGACGAGCAGTACTTC. Translated: CVTTDAPEIDEQYF.

The chain has TRBV25-1 and TRBJ1-1, with 9 bases lining up with TRBD1. The CDR3 contains 15 residues. Germline V gives CDR1 MGHDK, CDR2 SYGVNS. After removal of 5 bases from V and 3 bases from J, the junction contained 7 bases not matched to a gene. In DNA form, the CDR3 reads TGTGCCAGCAGTAGGACAGGGGAAAGGGACACTGAAGCTTTCTTT. Translation gives CASSRTGERDTEAFF.